These 24 T cell receptor beta chains originate from one sample sequenced in a study of low-dose radiotherapy and immunotherapy resistance in tumors. Primers used for first-strand cDNA, a TRAV- and TRBV-specific set, covered both alpha and beta chains. The authors ran about 20 PCR cycles to amplify TCRs with a constant-region primer and V-primer adapter. TCRdb itself ran the reads through MiXCR, one entry per CDR3 protein. Of 75,000 to 95,000 distinct CDR3 sequences listed, about 19% are singletons. The sample's time point: before trial treatment. The source was PBMCs, collected before treatment. These receptors came from a male donor with prostate cancer.

The chain recombines TRBV11-2 with TRBJ1-1, with TRBD1 matching over 9 bases. CDR1 SGHAT and CDR2 FQNNGV come from the germline V gene. The V and J ends lost 3 bases and 1 base, in that order; junction bases with no gene match: 3. The CDR3 extends over 15 amino acids. The CDR3 region has the DNA TGTGCCAGCAGCTTCGCACAGGGGGCGAACACTGAAGCTTTCTTT. This gives the protein CASSFAQGANTEAFF. Combining the CDR3 with reference TRBV11-2 and TRBJ1-1 gives the whole variable domain EAGVAQSPRYKIIEKRQSVAFWCNPISGHATLYWYQQILGQGPKLLIQFQNNGVVDDSQLPKDRFSAERLKGVDSTLKIQPAKLEDSAVYLCASSFAQGANTEAFFGQGTRLTVV.

This clonotype was counted at least ten times. The chain couples TRBV7-9 to TRBJ2-1; TRBD1 matches at 8 bases. J was trimmed by 2 bases and V by 5 bases; bases with no gene match: 5. The CDR3 runs to 15 residues. Germline V lookup: CDR1 SEHNR, CDR2 FQNEAQ (reference sequence). The CDR3 region is CASSPTGVTYNEQFF. CDR3 DNA: TGTGCCAGCAGCCCGACAGGGGTGACCTACAATGAGCAGTTCTTC.

The CDR3 loop reads CASSQGSLGDKETQYF. In nucleotides, the CDR3 is TGTGCCAGCAGTCAAGGGAGTCTGGGGGATAAAGAGACCCAGTACTTC. This rearrangement joins TRBV5-4 to TRBJ2-5; D assignment may be TRBD1 or TRBD2 (5 bases each). Per germline, CDR1 SGHNT and CDR2 YYREEE (reference sequence). Trimming removed 5 bases from V and 3 bases from J, with 20 bases in between. The CDR3 covers 16 residues.

This clonotype has ten or more counts. The chain employs TRBV28 and TRBJ2-3; 7 bases fit TRBD2. The CDR3 length is 15 residues. CDR1 is MDHEN, CDR2 SYDVKM, per germline. V dropped 6 bases and J dropped 1; count of bases not matched to a gene: 7. CDR3 sequence (DNA): TGTGCCAGCAGGGGGGAGGGCCGAGGCACAGATACGCAGTATTTT. Its translation: CASRGEGRGTDTQYF. Full variable domain (missing parts from reference TRBV28 and TRBJ2-3): DVKVTQSSRYLVKRTGEKVFLECVQDMDHENMFWYRQDPGLGLRLIYFSYDVKMKEKGDIPEGYSVSREKKERFSLILESASTNQTSMYLCASRGEGRGTDTQYFGPGTRLTVL.

This clonotype was seen at least ten times. The genes are TRBV10-3 and TRBJ2-1; 9 bases agree with TRBD2. This CDR3 contains 14 residues. V shed 2 bases, J shed 9 bases, and the junction held 5 bases outside the gene matches. The germline gives CDR1 ENHRY, CDR2 SYGVKD. The CDR3 region has the DNA TGTGCCATCAGTGAGGCGGGGGGGCCAGGTGAGCAGTTCTTC. Residues: CAISEAGGPGEQFF.

This clonotype was counted a few times. V usage is TRBV2 and J usage is TRBJ2-1; D is undetermined. V lost 3 bases and J lost 4, with 7 bases in between. The CDR3 runs to 13 residues. The germline V gene has CDR1 SNHLY and CDR2 FYNNEI. The CDR3, as DNA: TGTGCCAGCAGTGACTTCGAATACAATGAGCAGTTCTTC. Its protein product is CASSDFEYNEQFF.

The table lists this clonotype with many counts. The chain joins TRBV3-1 to TRBJ1-4; no reliable D call. Per the germline V gene, CDR1 is LGHDT and CDR2 is YNNKEL (reference sequence). Trimming stripped 1 base from V and 4 bases from J, with 7 bases between. The CDR3 consists of 14 residues. The CDR3 loop is CASSQGLINEKLFF. In nucleotides, the CDR3 is TGTGCCAGCAGCCAAGGTCTGATTAATGAAAAACTGTTTTTT.

This clonotype has at least ten counts. The rearrangement joins TRBV5-1 to TRBJ2-2; the D call may be TRBD1 or TRBD2 (7 bases each). Trimming cost V 4 bases and J 5 bases, with 18 bases left between them. CDR1 is SGHRS, CDR2 YFSETQ, per germline. The CDR3 sequence is 16 residues long. The CDR3 DNA is TGCGCCAGCAGCCCCCCAGGCAGGGGGGGGACCGGGGAGCTGTTTTTT. Its translation: CASSPPGRGGTGELFF.

Worth noting for this clonotype: It is likely a read error: a sequence one base away is far more abundant. V and J are TRBV6-6 and TRBJ2-3, with D tentatively TRBD2 (7 bases). The CDR3 covers 12 residues. In germline, CDR1 is MNHNY, CDR2 SVGAGI (reference sequence). Between the trimmed V and J ends, which lost 6 bases and 8 bases, there was a span of 12 bases. The CDR3 nucleotides are TGTGCCAGCAGACAGAGGGGGGGTACGCAGTATTTT. Translation gives CASRQRGGTQYF.

This clonotype was observed many times. This chain joins TRBV6-6 and TRBJ1-6, with D perhaps matching TRBD1 (6 bases). V was cut by 6 bases and J by 0 bases, with 15 bases left in between. The CDR3 has 17 amino acids. Germline V gene data show CDR1 as MNHNY and CDR2 as SVGAGI (reference sequence). The CDR3 is CASSMDTGSSYNSPLHF. The CDR3 bases are TGTGCCAGCAGCATGGATACAGGGAGCTCCTATAATTCACCCCTCCACTTT.

At least ten counts were recorded for this clonotype. This sequence joins TRBV14 and TRBJ2-1, with 9 nucleotides matching TRBD2. Per the germline V gene, CDR1 is SGHDN and CDR2 is FVKESK. Germline trimming cut 4 bases from V and 0 bases from J; bases unmatched to any gene: 10. CDR3 length: 18 residues. The CDR3 coding sequence is TGTGCCAGCAGCCGAGACGTACTAGCGGGTGCCTCCTACAATGAGCAGTTCTTC. This codes for CASSRDVLAGASYNEQFF.

This clonotype came up many times. The J gene is TRBJ2-7, the V gene TRBV5-5; D not certain. V was clipped by 1 base and J by 0 bases, with 5 bases between them. The germline V gene has CDR1 SGHKS and CDR2 YYEKEE (reference sequence). The CDR3 consists of 13 residues. The CDR3 loop is CASSLSASYEQYF. In DNA form, the CDR3 reads TGTGCCAGCAGCTTGTCAGCCTCCTACGAGCAGTACTTC.

This clonotype has ten or more counts. The rearrangement joins TRBV4-2 to TRBJ2-7; 8 nucleotides match TRBD2. This CDR3 has 14 residues. The germline gives CDR1 LGHNA, CDR2 YNFKEQ. With V trimmed by 4 bases and J by 4 bases, 6 bases remained unmatched. This CDR3 reads CASSPLTSGYEQYF. Here the CDR3 DNA reads TGTGCCAGCAGCCCACTTACTAGCGGATACGAGCAGTACTTC.

This clonotype was recorded at least ten times. The rearrangement links TRBV29-1 to TRBJ2-5; 7 bases agree with TRBD2. Germline V CDR1 and CDR2: SQVTM, ANQGSEA. CDR3 length: 14 residues. Trimming cost V 3 bases and J 1 base; bases outside gene matches: 5. The CDR3 loop is CSVESLAAQETQYF. CDR3 sequence (DNA): TGCAGCGTTGAGTCCCTAGCGGCCCAAGAGACCCAGTACTTC.

Notes on this clonotype: Likely a read error: the CDR3 ends without its conserved phenylalanine or tryptophan. V gene TRBV7-8 combines with J gene TRBJ2-1; TRBD2 agrees at 9 bases. Trimming at V came to 7 bases and at J to 1 base, leaving 11 bases not matched to a gene. The CDR3 loop spans 17 amino acids. Germline V gene sequence: CDR1 SGHVS, CDR2 FQNEAQ. The CDR3 sequence is CASKLAGPLLSYNEQFV. CDR3 sequence (DNA): TGTGCCAGCAAGCTAGCGGGGCCACTTCTATCCTACAATGAGCAGTTCGTC.

Turning to this clonotype: With a far larger clone one base away, a read error is the likely cause. The chain joins TRBV9 to TRBJ2-4; tentative D call: TRBD1 (5 bases). Per the germline V gene, CDR1 is SGDLS and CDR2 is YYNGEE. Trimming left V 4 bases short and J 13 bases short, with 18 bases between. The length of the CDR3 is 13 residues. The CDR3 spells CASSRTQLNEQYF. The CDR3 DNA follows: TGTGCCAGCAGCCGGACACAACTCAATGAGCAGTACTTC.

This clonotype was recorded at least ten times. The gene calls are TRBV6-2 or TRBV6-3 and TRBJ1-1; D not certain. The CDR3 has 15 amino acids. With 2 bases removed from V and 0 bases from J, the gap between germline ends came to 10 bases. Per germline, CDR1 MNHEY and CDR2 SVGEGT. The CDR3 DNA follows: TGTGCCAGCAGTTACGGTGGAGGGATGAACACTGAAGCTTTCTTT. This encodes CASSYGGGMNTEAFF.

The table lists this clonotype with many counts. This sequence joins TRBV5-1 and TRBJ1-2; the D gene is possibly TRBD1 (6 bases). The germline V and J ends were trimmed by 0 bases and 8 bases, with 17 bases remaining between them. The CDR3 loop spans 15 amino acids. Germline V gene sequence: CDR1 SGHRS, CDR2 YFSETQ. CDR3 sequence: CASSLDLGQSRGYTF. CDR3 DNA sequence: TGCGCCAGCAGCTTGGACCTAGGACAGTCAAGGGGCTACACCTTC.

This clonotype has ten or more counts. The gene calls are TRBV5-1 and TRBJ2-1; no clear D. The CDR3 totals 13 residues. The germline V and J ends were trimmed by 5 bases and 4 bases, with 10 bases remaining between them. The germline V gene encodes CDR1 SGHRS and CDR2 YFSETQ. The CDR3, as DNA: TGCGCCAGCAGTGGACCCTCATACAATGAGCAGTTCTTC. Translating it yields CASSGPSYNEQFF.

This clonotype came up many times. V usage is TRBV24-1 and J usage is TRBJ2-5; D may correspond to TRBD1 or TRBD2 (5 bases each). The CDR3 contains 18 residues. Per the germline V gene, CDR1 is KGHDR and CDR2 is SFDVKD. V was clipped by 5 bases and J by 2 bases, with 23 bases between them. The chain's CDR3 is CATSGRSPEGTSQETQYF. CDR3 bases: TGTGCCACCAGTGGTCGGTCTCCAGAGGGGACGAGTCAAGAGACCCAGTACTTC.

This clonotype was found many times. The rearrangement joins TRBV20-1 to TRBJ1-5; a possible D gene is TRBD1 (6 bases). Germline V CDR1 and CDR2: DFQATT, SNEGSKA (reference sequence). Trimming pared 1 base from V and 0 bases from J, leaving 16 bases between. The CDR3 spans 17 residues. The CDR3 DNA reads TGCAGTGCTAGAGCCATCGGCGGGGGACATAGCAATCAGCCCCAGCATTTT. Translating it yields CSARAIGGGHSNQPQHF.

This clonotype came up many times. The chain employs TRBV28 and TRBJ2-2; 9 bases agree with TRBD1. J was trimmed by 6 bases and V by 8 bases; bases with no gene match: 7. The V gene's germline CDR1 is MDHEN and CDR2 SYDVKM. The CDR3 sequence is 14 residues long. CDR3: CASAGQGFSGELFF. As DNA, the CDR3 is TGTGCCAGCGCGGGACAGGGTTTTTCCGGGGAGCTGTTTTTT.

This clonotype was counted many times. The chain links TRBV4-2 to TRBJ2-3; D gene unclear. Trimming cost V 0 bases and J 9 bases, with 7 bases left between them. CDR3 length: 12 amino acids. The germline gives CDR1 LGHNA, CDR2 YNFKEQ. The CDR3 coding sequence is TGTGCCAGCAGCCAAGACTCGAGGACGCAGTATTTT. Translation: CASSQDSRTQYF.

The table lists this clonotype with many counts. The J gene is TRBJ2-7, the V gene TRBV9; 7 bases are a match to TRBD1. J was trimmed by 2 bases and V by 4 bases; bases with no gene match: 6. CDR3 length: 14 amino acids. Germline V CDR1 and CDR2: SGDLS, YYNGEE. The DNA for the CDR3 is TGTGCCAGCAGCCCGATACAGGGGCCCTACGAGCAGTACTTC. This gives the protein CASSPIQGPYEQYF.